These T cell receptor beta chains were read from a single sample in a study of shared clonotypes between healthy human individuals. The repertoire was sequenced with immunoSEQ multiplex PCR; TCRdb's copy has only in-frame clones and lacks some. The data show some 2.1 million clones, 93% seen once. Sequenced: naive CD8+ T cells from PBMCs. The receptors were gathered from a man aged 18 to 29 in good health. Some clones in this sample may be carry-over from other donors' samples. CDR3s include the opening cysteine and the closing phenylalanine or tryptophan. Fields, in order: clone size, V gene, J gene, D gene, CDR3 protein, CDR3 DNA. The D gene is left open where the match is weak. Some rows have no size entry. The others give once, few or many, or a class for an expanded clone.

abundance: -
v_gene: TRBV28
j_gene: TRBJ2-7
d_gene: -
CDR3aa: CASSFLGSHYEQYF
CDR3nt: TGTGCCAGCAGTTTTCTCGGGAGTCACTACGAGCAGTACTTC

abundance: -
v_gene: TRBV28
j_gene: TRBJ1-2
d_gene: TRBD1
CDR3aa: CASSLWADRPYGYTF
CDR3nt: TGTGCCAGCAGTTTATGGGCGGACAGGCCGTATGGCTACACCTTC

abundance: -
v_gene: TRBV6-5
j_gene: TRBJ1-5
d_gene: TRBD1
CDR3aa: CASRDRGRNQPQHF
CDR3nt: TGTGCCAGCAGAGACAGGGGTCGCAATCAGCCCCAGCATTTT

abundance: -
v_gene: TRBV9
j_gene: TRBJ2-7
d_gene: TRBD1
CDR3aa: CASSGTGSEQYF
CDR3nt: TGTGCCAGCAGCGGGACAGGGTCGGAGCAGTACTTC

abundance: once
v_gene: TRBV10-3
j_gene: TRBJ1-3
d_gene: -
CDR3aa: CAISEIDGQTPSGNTIYF
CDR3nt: TGTGCCATCAGTGAGATCGACGGACAGACCCCCTCTGGAAACACCATATATTTT

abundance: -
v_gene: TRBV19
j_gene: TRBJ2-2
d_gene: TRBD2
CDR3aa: CASSIDPLRERTGELFF
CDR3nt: TGTGCCAGTAGTATAGACCCGTTGCGGGAGAGGACCGGGGAGCTGTTTTTT

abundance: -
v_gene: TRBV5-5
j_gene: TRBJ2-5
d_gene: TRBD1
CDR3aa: CASSFLSTLQGAEETQYF
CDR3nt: TGTGCCAGCAGCTTCCTCTCCACGCTACAGGGGGCGGAAGAGACCCAGTACTTC

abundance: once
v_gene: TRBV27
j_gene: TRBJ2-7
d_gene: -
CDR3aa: CASSLLSGSDEQYF
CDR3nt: TGTGCCAGCAGTTTATTATCGGGGTCCGACGAGCAGTACTTC

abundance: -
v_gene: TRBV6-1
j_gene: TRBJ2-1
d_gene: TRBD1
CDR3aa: CASSVRDRAYNEQFF
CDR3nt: TGTGCCAGCAGTGTTCGGGACAGGGCCTACAATGAGCAGTTCTTC

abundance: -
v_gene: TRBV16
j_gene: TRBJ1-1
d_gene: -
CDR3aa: CASSQFRQMNTEAFF
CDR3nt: TGTGCCAGCAGCCAATTTCGACAGATGAACACTGAAGCTTTCTTT

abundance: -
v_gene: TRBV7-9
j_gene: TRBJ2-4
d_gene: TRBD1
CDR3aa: CASSLGQGIGIQYF
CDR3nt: TGTGCCAGCAGCTTAGGACAGGGGATAGGGATTCAGTACTTC

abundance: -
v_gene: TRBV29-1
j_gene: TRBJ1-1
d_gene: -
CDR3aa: CSCGGRNTEAFF
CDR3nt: TGCAGCTGTGGCGGGCGGAACACTGAAGCTTTCTTT

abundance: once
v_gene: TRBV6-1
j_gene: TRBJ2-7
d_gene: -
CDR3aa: CASRPWSGSSYEQYF
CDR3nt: TGTGCCAGCAGGCCGTGGAGCGGCAGCTCCTACGAGCAGTACTTC

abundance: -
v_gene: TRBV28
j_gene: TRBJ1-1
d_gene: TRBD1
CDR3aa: CASSPVDRDTEAFF
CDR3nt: TGTGCCAGCAGTCCCGTTGACAGGGACACTGAAGCTTTCTTT

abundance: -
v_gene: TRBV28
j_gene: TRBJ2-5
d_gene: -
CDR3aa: CASSFLDSAETQYF
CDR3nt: TGTGCCAGCAGTTTTCTGGACAGCGCAGAGACCCAGTACTTC

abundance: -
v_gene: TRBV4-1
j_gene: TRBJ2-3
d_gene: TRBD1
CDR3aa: CASSPFDPGTGRPDTQYF
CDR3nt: TGCGCCAGCAGCCCGTTCGACCCCGGGACAGGGCGCCCAGATACGCAGTATTTT

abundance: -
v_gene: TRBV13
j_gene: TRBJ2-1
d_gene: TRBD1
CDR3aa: CASSLEQGGYNEQFF
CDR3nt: TGTGCCAGCAGCTTAGAACAGGGGGGATACAATGAGCAGTTCTTC

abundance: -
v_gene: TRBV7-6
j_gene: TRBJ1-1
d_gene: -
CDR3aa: CASSLDLGRDTEAFF
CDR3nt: TGTGCCAGCAGCTTAGATCTCGGCAGGGACACTGAAGCTTTCTTT

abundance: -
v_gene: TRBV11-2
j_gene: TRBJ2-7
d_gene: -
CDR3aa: CASSLGIASPEQYF
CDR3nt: TGTGCCAGCAGCTTAGGTATCGCCAGCCCCGAGCAGTACTTC

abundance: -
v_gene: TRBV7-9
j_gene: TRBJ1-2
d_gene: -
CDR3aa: CASSFSVGYTF
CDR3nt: TGTGCCAGCAGCTTCAGCGTTGGCTACACCTTC

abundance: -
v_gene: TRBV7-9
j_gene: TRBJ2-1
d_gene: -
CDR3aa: CASSGERVNEQFF
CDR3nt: TGTGCCAGCAGCGGTGAGAGGGTCAATGAGCAGTTCTTC

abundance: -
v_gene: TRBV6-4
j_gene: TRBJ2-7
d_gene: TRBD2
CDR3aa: CASTTIGAGVVGYEQYF
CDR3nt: TGTGCCAGCACCACTATAGGGGCGGGAGTCGTAGGGTACGAGCAGTACTTC

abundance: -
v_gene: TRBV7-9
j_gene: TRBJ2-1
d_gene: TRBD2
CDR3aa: CASSFTLAGAWDEQFF
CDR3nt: TGTGCCAGCAGCTTTACTTTAGCGGGGGCGTGGGATGAGCAGTTCTTC

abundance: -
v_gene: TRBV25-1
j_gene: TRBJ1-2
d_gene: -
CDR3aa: CASSEYGSYMYGYTF
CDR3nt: TGTGCCAGCAGTGAATATGGAAGCTATATGTATGGCTACACCTTC

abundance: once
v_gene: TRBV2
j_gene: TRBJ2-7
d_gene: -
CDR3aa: CASSDSPAGSYEQYF
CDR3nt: TGTGCCAGCAGTGACTCTCCGGCAGGGTCCTACGAGCAGTACTTC

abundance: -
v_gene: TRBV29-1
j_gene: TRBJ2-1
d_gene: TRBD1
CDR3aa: CSVEDGQGPYNEQFF
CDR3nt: TGCAGCGTTGAAGACGGACAGGGTCCCTACAATGAGCAGTTCTTC

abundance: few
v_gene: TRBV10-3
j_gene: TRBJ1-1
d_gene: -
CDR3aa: CAISDGIEAFF
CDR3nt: TGTGCCATCAGTGATGGTATTGAAGCTTTCTTT

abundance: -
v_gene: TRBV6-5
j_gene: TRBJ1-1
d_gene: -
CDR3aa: CASSYDRNTEAFF
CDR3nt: TGTGCCAGCAGTTACGACCGTAACACTGAAGCTTTCTTT

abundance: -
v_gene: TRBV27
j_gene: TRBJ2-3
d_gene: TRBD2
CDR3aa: CASSKRTSVKTDTQYF
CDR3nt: TGTGCCAGCAGTAAGAGGACTAGCGTGAAGACAGATACGCAGTATTTT

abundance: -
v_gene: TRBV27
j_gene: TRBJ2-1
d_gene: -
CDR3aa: CASSFREVSYNEQFF
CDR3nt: TGTGCCAGCAGTTTTCGAGAGGTCTCCTACAATGAGCAGTTCTTC

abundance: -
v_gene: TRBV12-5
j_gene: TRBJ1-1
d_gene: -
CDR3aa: CASGSDRGGAGDTEAFF
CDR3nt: TGTGCTAGTGGTTCCGACCGGGGAGGGGCGGGAGATACTGAAGCTTTCTTT

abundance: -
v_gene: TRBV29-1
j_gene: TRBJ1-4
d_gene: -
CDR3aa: CSARLTEVGLFF
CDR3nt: TGCAGCGCCCGACTGACTGAGGTGGGACTGTTTTTT

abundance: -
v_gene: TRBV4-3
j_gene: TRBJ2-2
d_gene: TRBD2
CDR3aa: CASSQTGTSGVGAGELFF
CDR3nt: TGCGCCAGCAGCCAGACCGGGACTAGCGGCGTAGGGGCCGGGGAGCTGTTTTTT

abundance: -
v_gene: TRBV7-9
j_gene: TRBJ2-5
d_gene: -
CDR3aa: CASSLAGGGENTEETQYF
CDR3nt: TGTGCCAGCAGCTTAGCGGGGGGCGGCGAAAATACTGAAGAGACCCAGTACTTC

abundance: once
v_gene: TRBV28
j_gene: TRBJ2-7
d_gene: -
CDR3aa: CASGFQGTPSYEQYF
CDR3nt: TGTGCCAGCGGATTCCAGGGGACACCGTCCTACGAGCAGTACTTC

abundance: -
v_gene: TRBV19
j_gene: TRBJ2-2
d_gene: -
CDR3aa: CASTTTGELFF
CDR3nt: TGTGCCAGTACGACGACCGGGGAGCTGTTTTTT

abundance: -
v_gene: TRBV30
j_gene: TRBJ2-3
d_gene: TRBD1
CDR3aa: CAWSGYRTGLSTDTQYF
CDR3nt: TGTGCCTGGAGTGGGTACAGGACAGGGCTTAGCACAGATACGCAGTATTTT

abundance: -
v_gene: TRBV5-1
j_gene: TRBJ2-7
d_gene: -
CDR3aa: CASSLRSETYEQYF
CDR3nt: TGCGCCAGCAGCTTGCGATCGGAAACCTACGAGCAGTACTTC

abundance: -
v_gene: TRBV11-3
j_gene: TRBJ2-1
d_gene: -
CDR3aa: CASSSPGDEQFF
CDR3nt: TGTGCCAGCAGCTCTCCAGGAGATGAGCAGTTCTTC

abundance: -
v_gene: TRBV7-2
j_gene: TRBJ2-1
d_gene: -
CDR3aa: CASSQTVFEQFF
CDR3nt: TGTGCCAGCAGCCAGACGGTTTTTGAGCAGTTCTTC

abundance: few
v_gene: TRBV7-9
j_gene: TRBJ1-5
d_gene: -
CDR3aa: CASSMGGIFQPQHF
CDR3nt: TGTGCCAGCAGCATGGGGGGGATTTTTCAGCCCCAGCATTTT

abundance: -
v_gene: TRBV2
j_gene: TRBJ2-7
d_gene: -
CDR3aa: CASSEAGRGGYEQYF
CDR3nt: TGTGCCAGCAGTGAAGCGGGCAGGGGAGGCTACGAGCAGTACTTC

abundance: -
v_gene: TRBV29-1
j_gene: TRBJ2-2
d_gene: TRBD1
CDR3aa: CSASLRDRGTGELFF
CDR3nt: TGCAGCGCGTCACTCCGGGACAGGGGAACCGGGGAGCTGTTTTTT

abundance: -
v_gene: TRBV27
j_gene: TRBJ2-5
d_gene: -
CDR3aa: CASSLARQETQYF
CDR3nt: TGTGCCAGCAGTTTGGCGCGGCAAGAGACCCAGTACTTC

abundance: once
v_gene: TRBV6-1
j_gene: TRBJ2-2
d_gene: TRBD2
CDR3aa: CASSSRDYSLGELFF
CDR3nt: TGTGCCAGCAGTTCCCGGGACTACTCACTCGGGGAGCTGTTTTTT

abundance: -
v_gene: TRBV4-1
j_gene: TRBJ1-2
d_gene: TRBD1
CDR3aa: CASSPGQGDGYTF
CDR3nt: TGCGCCAGCAGCCCCGGACAGGGAGATGGCTACACCTTC

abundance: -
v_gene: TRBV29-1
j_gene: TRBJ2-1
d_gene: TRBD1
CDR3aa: CSAPGQGAPEQFF
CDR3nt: TGCAGCGCACCGGGACAGGGGGCTCCTGAGCAGTTCTTC

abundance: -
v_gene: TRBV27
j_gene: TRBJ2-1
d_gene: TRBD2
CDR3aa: CASSFLAEANEQFF
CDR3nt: TGTGCCAGCAGTTTCCTAGCGGAGGCCAATGAGCAGTTCTTC

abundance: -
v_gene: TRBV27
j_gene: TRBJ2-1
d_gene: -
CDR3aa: CASSFFYSSYNEQFF
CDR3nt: TGTGCCAGCAGTTTTTTTTACAGCTCCTACAATGAGCAGTTCTTC

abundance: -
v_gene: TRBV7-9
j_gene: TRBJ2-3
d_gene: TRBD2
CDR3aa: CASSQLALESRDTQYF
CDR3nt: TGTGCCAGCAGCCAACTAGCGTTGGAGTCCAGAGATACGCAGTATTTT